This T cell receptor beta chain is from a study of glioma-infiltrating T cells after dendritic cell vaccination. The data were produced by immunoSEQ multiplex PCR, yet TCRdb's version contains in-frame clones alone and is incomplete. Of some 78,000 clones listed, 85% are singletons. This clone showed up just once. Specified time point: after dendritic cell vaccination, including at tumor progression/relapse. Germline V gene lookup returns CDR1 SGHAT and CDR2 FQNNGV. This CDR3 contains 15 residues. With 3 bases clipped from V and 3 bases from J, the junction kept 3 bases outside the gene matches. The material sequenced was blood, taken after dendritic cell vaccination. The origin of this receptor is a human donor with glioblastoma. The chain has TRBV11-2 and TRBJ1-4; 8 bases align to TRBD1. The CDR3 loop reads CASSFTGGANEKLFF. CDR3 nucleotides: TGTGCCAGCAGCTTTACAGGGGGAGCTAATGAAAAACTGTTTTTT. Based on the CDR3 plus reference TRBV11-2 and TRBJ1-4, the full variable domain is EAGVAQSPRYKIIEKRQSVAFWCNPISGHATLYWYQQILGQGPKLLIQFQNNGVVDDSQLPKDRFSAERLKGVDSTLKIQPAKLEDSAVYLCASSFTGGANEKLFFGSGTQLSVL.